Below, 6 T cell receptor beta chains from the same sample are listed, as sequenced in a study of PD-L1 blockade in urothelial cancer. As to time point: pretreatment peripheral blood. Generated by immunoSEQ multiplex PCR, the TCRdb table keeps only in-frame clones and is missing some. The repertoire includes tens of thousands of clones, roughly four fifths of them detected once, and 1.5% to 2% sits in the top ten. The sequenced sample was PBMCs, obtained around atezolizumab (anti-PD-L1) treatment. The receptor source for this set is a man in his 70s with urothelial cancer.

CDR3 amino acids: CASSRDYSYEQYF. In DNA form, the CDR3 reads TGTGCCAGCAGCCGGGACTACTCCTACGAGCAGTACTTC. V and J are TRBV5-8 and TRBJ2-7, with 7 bases lining up with TRBD2. Germline CDR1 SGHTS, CDR2 YDEGEE. The trim removed 4 bases at V and 0 bases at J, leaving 1 base unmatched. The CDR3 is made up of 13 amino acids.

The chain employs TRBV18 and TRBJ2-1; 10 bases align to TRBD2. Germline V CDR1 and CDR2: KGHSH, LQKENI. CDR3 size: 18 residues. The V segment lost 1 base and the J segment 2 bases; nucleotides outside the gene matches: 8. The DNA of the CDR3 is TGTGCCAGCTCACCACTGCGGTCTAGCGGGAGAACCTACAATGAGCAGTTCTTC. This codes for CASSPLRSSGRTYNEQFF.

CDR3 in amino acids: CASSHPRAGYYGYTF. Here the CDR3 DNA reads TGTGCCAGCAGCCATCCCCGGGCAGGGTACTATGGCTACACCTTC. The chain employs TRBV6-5 and TRBJ1-2, with D maybe TRBD1 (5 bases). CDR1 is MNHEY, CDR2 SVGAGI, per germline. The CDR3 totals 15 residues. The V end was cut by 6 bases, the J end by 3 bases, with 17 bases between.

V usage is TRBV29-1 and J usage is TRBJ1-3, with 9 positions matching TRBD1. Trimming at V came to 8 bases and at J to 0 bases, leaving 11 bases not matched to a gene. This CDR3 is built from 16 residues. Germline V CDR1 and CDR2: SQVTM, ANQGSEA. In nucleotides, the CDR3 is TGCAGCATTGGATTCGGGACAGGGACCTCTGGAAACACCATATATTTT. This encodes CSIGFGTGTSGNTIYF.

The chain combines TRBV6-1 with TRBJ1-2, with 8 positions matching TRBD1. Germline V gene lookup returns CDR1 MNHNS and CDR2 SASEGT. This CDR3 is built from 14 residues. V gave up 4 bases and J gave up 3 bases; unmatched junction bases: 4. The CDR3 here is CASSAQGAYYGYTF. In nucleotides, the CDR3 is TGTGCCAGCAGTGCCCAGGGGGCCTACTATGGCTACACCTTC.

The chain links TRBV4-1 to TRBJ2-1, with D perhaps TRBD2 (5 bases). V was pared by 1 base and J by 0 bases, with 10 bases between. Per the germline V gene, CDR1 is MGHRA and CDR2 is YSYEKL. The CDR3 runs 16 residues. The CDR3 sequence is CASSQVATSSYNEQFF. DNA of the CDR3: TGCGCCAGCAGCCAAGTAGCTACTAGCTCCTACAATGAGCAGTTCTTC.